This TCR beta chain was recovered during a study of T cells after yellow fever vaccination. Findings and caveats of the study: Subsequent to the booster, the majority of primary-vaccination clones reappeared (around 96% CD4, 88% CD8). One caveat is that FACS-sorted repertoires could contain abundant clonotypes contaminating from the bulk population. Peak timing came faster in the weaker secondary response, day 5 versus 15.

As concerns this clonotype: Its matching antigen is unknown.

A single record per CDR3 protein comes from TCRdb applying MiXCR to the 5' RACE reads. This sample has some 670,000 distinct CDR3 sequences, with more than 9% found just once. The clonotype comes from a man aged 30-40 years who received the YFV17D yellow fever vaccine. Sequenced here: PBMCs, sampled on the day of the yellow fever booster vaccination.

CDR3 nucleotides: TGCAGTGCTTTCCTGACAGGGAGAGGCGAAAAACTGTTTTTT. Translated, it gives CSAFLTGRGEKLFF. The chain carries TRBV20-1 and TRBJ1-4; TRBD1 agrees at 7 bases. This CDR3 region has 14 residues. Looked up from germline, CDR1 is DFQATT and CDR2 is SNEGSKA (reference sequence). V trimming: 5 bases; J trimming: 8 bases; junction bases outside the gene matches: 11.